This TCR beta chain comes out of a study of vaccination and CD4 T cells after COVID-19. About the study: Vaccination of participants consisted of two doses of either BNT162b2 or mRNA-1273 vaccine. Collection of post-vaccine samples followed dose two by a median 72 days, spanning a range of 14 to 241.

About this clonotype itself: Its antigen remains unidentified.

From the PCR reads, TCRdb called clonotypes with MiXCR, one entry per CDR3 protein. The sample yields 15,000 to 17,000 distinct CDR3 sequences, approximately 71% seen once. Whole-study findings and limits: Within the convalescent patients, a median approximately 86% of the SARS-CoV-2-reactive clones were ones that appeared only post-vaccination.

This clonotype was obtained from a human donor who had recovered from COVID-19. The input for sequencing was CD4+ T cells from blood, taken after SARS-CoV-2 vaccination.

The CDR3 region has the DNA TGTGCCAGCAGCCCCAGCGGGAGCACAGATACGCAGTATTTT. This translates into CASSPSGSTDTQYF. The rearrangement joins TRBV7-9 to TRBJ2-3, with D tentatively TRBD2 (6 bases). The ends were cut back, 5 bases at V and 0 bases at J, with 9 bases in the middle. The germline V gene encodes CDR1 SEHNR and CDR2 FQNEAQ (reference sequence). This CDR3 has 14 residues.